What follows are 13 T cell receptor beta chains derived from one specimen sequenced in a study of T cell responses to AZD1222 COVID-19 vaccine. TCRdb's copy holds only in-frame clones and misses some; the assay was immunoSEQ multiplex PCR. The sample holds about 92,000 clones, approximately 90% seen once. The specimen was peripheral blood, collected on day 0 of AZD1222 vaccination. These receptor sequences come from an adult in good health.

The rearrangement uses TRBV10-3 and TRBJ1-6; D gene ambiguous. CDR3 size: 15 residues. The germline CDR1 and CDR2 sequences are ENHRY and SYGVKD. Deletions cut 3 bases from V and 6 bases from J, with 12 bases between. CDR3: CAISELDPGNSPLHF. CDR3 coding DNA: TGTGCCATCAGTGAATTGGATCCAGGTAATTCACCCCTCCACTTT.

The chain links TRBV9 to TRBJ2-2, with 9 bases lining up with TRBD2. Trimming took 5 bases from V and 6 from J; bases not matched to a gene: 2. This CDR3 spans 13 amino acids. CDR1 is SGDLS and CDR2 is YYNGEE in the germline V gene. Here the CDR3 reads CASRTSGPGELFF. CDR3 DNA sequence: TGTGCCAGCAGGACTAGCGGCCCCGGGGAGCTGTTTTTT. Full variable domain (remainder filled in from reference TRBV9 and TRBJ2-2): DSGVTQTPKHLITATGQRVTLRCSPRSGDLSVYWYQQSLDQGLQFLIQYYNGEERAKGNILERFSAQQFPDLHSELNLSSLELGDSALYFCASRTSGPGELFFGEGSRLTVL.

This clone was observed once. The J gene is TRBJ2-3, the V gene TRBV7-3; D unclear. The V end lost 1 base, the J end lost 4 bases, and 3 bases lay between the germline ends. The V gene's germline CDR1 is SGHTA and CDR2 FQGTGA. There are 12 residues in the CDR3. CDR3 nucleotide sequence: TGTGCCAGCAGCTTAAACGCAGATACGCAGTATTTT. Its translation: CASSLNADTQYF.

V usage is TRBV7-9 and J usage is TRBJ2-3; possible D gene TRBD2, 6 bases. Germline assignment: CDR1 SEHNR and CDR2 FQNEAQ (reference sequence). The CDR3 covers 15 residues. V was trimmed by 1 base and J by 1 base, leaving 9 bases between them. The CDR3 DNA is TGTGCCAGCAGCTTAGTAGCGGTGCGCACAGATACGCAGTATTTT. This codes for CASSLVAVRTDTQYF.

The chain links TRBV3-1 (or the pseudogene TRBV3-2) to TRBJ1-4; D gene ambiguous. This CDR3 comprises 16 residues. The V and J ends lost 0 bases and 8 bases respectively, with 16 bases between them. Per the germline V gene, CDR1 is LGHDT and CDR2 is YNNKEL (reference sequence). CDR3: CASSQDRRLISEKLFF. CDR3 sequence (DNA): TGTGCCAGCAGCCAAGATCGTCGTCTGATCAGCGAAAAACTGTTTTTT.

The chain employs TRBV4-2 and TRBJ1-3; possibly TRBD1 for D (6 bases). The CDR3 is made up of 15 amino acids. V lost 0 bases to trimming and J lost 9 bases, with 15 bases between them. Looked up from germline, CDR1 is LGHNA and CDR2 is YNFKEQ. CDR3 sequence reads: CASSQDPGGGGTIYF. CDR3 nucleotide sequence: TGTGCCAGCAGCCAAGATCCGGGAGGAGGGGGCACCATATATTTT.

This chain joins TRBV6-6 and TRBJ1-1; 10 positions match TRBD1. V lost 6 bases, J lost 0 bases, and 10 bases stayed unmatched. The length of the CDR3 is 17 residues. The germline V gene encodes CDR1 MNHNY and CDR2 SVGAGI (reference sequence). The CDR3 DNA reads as TGTGCCAGCAGCCGAGCGACAGGGGGCGATTTGAACACTGAAGCTTTCTTT. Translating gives CASSRATGGDLNTEAFF.

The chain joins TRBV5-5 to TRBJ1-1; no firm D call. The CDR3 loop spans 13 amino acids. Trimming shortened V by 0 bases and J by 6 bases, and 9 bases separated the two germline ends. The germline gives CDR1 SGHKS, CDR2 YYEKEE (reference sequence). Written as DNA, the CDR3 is TGTGCCAGCAGCTTGGCCGGTGGCGCTGAAGCTTTCTTT. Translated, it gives CASSLAGGAEAFF.

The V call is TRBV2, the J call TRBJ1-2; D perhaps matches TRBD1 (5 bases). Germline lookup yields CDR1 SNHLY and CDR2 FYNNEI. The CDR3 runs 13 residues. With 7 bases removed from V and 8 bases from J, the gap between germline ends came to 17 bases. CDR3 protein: CASTRDPMEGYTF. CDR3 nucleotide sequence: TGTGCCAGCACCAGGGACCCGATGGAGGGCTACACCTTC.

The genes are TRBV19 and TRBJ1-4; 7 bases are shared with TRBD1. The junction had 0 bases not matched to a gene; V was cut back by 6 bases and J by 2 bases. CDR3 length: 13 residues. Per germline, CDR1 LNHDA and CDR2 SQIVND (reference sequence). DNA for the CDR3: TGTGCCAGTAGACAGGGGACTAATGAAAAACTGTTTTTT. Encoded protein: CASRQGTNEKLFF.

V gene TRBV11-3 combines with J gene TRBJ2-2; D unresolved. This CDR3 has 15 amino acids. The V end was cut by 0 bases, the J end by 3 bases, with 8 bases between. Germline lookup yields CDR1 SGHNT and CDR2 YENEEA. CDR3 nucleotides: TGTGCCAGCAGCTTAGATTACGGCTACACCGGGGAGCTGTTTTTT. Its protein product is CASSLDYGYTGELFF.

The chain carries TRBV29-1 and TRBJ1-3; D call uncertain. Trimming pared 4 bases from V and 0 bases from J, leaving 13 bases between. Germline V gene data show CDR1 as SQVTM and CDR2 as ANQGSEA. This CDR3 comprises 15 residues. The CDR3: CSVVTVQASGNTIYF. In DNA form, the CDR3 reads TGCAGCGTTGTAACGGTCCAGGCCTCTGGAAACACCATATATTTT.

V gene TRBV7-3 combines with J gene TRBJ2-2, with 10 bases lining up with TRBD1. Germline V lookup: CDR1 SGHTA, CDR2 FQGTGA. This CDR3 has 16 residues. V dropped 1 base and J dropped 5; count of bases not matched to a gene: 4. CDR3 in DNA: TGTGCCAGCAGCTTAAGGCGACAGGGGGCTACCGGGGAGCTGTTTTTT. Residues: CASSLRRQGATGELFF.